This passage covers 32 T cell receptor beta chains from one sample sequenced in a study of T-cell memory formation after mild COVID-19. TCRdb recomputed calls from the 5' RACE reads with MiXCR, one row per CDR3 protein. There are around 450,000 distinct CDR3 sequences in the sample; around 18% occur only once, and 7.5% to 10% lies in the top ten. Input material: PBMCs or a T cell subset sorted from them (not recorded which). These TCRs come from an adult woman who had mild COVID-19 (a few samples of this study predate the infection). Cell type and time point are not known.

The V gene is TRBV27, the J gene TRBJ1-5; D might be TRBD1 (6 bases). Germline CDR1 MNHEY, CDR2 SMNVEV (reference sequence). The CDR3 has 16 residues. V lost 6 bases and J lost 5, with 20 bases in between. The CDR3 loop reads CASSRIRGGAYQPQHF. The CDR3 DNA sequence: TGTGCCAGCAGCAGAATAAGGGGGGGTGCGTATCAGCCCCAGCATTTT.

The chain recombines TRBV12-3 or TRBV12-4 with TRBJ1-2; tentative D call: TRBD1 (5 bases). This CDR3 contains 15 residues. V was shortened by 5 bases and J by 8 bases, with 21 bases between the two germline ends. CDR3 loop: CASSPWGTAVWGYTF. CDR3 nucleotide sequence: TGTGCCAGCAGTCCATGGGGGACGGCCGTTTGGGGCTACACCTTC.

The chain uses TRBV7-6 and TRBJ2-3, with no clear D. The CDR3 spans 15 residues. Germline assignment: CDR1 SGHVS and CDR2 FNYEAQ. Trimming removed 1 base at V and 2 bases at J, with 10 bases between. The CDR3 loop is CASSLVAYHTDTQYF. For the CDR3, the DNA is TGTGCCAGCAGCTTAGTGGCTTACCACACAGATACGCAGTATTTT. The full variable domain, in which reference TRBV7-6 and TRBJ2-3 provide the parts outside the CDR3, is GAGVSQSPRYKVTKRGQDVALRCDPISGHVSLYWYRQALGQGPEFLTYFNYEAQQDKSGLPNDRFSAERPEGSISTLTIQRTEQRDSAMYRCASSLVAYHTDTQYFGPGTRLTVL.

The chain is built from TRBV7-2 and TRBJ2-3; D might be TRBD2 (6 bases). This CDR3 has 15 residues. Germline CDR1 and CDR2: SGHTA and FQGNSA. V was trimmed by 5 bases and J by 2 bases, leaving 14 bases between them. CDR3 sequence reads: CASSAQSGHTDTQYF. CDR3 bases: TGTGCCAGCAGCGCACAAAGCGGGCACACAGATACGCAGTATTTT. Supplemented by reference TRBV7-2 and TRBJ2-3, the full variable domain reads GAGVSQSPSNKVTEKGKDVELRCDPISGHTALYWYRQSLGQGLEFLIYFQGNSAPDKSGLPSDRFSAERTGGSVSTLTIQRTQQEDSAVYLCASSAQSGHTDTQYFGPGTRLTVL.

The V and J genes are TRBV12-3 or TRBV12-4 and TRBJ2-1; D uncertain. Trimming left V 1 base short and J 0 bases short, with 10 bases between. This CDR3 has 16 amino acids. Here the CDR3 DNA reads TGTGCCAGCAGTTTAGAGGCCCGGGTCTCCTACAATGAGCAGTTCTTC. As protein: CASSLEARVSYNEQFF.

Only a few counts were recorded for this clonotype. The V gene is TRBV7-8, the J gene TRBJ1-5, with D maybe TRBD1 (5 bases). Germline-derived CDR1 and CDR2 are SGHVS and FQNEAQ. V lost 5 bases and J lost 5, with 10 bases in between. CDR3 length: 13 residues. CDR3 sequence reads: CASSTTTDQPQHF. The CDR3 DNA reads as TGTGCCAGCAGCACCACGACAGATCAGCCCCAGCATTTT. Supplemented by reference TRBV7-8 and TRBJ1-5, the full variable domain reads GAGVSQSPRYKVAKRGQDVALRCDPISGHVSLFWYQQALGQGPEFLTYFQNEAQLDKSGLPSDRFFAERPEGSVSTLKIQRTQQEDSAVYLCASSTTTDQPQHFGDGTRLSIL.

This clonotype was seen only a few times. For the CDR3, the DNA is TGCGCCAGCAGCATCGGCTCACAGGGCAAAGCAGATACGCAGTATTTT. It is translated as CASSIGSQGKADTQYF. The rearrangement links TRBV5-1 to TRBJ2-3; D might be TRBD1 (6 bases). The length of the CDR3 is 16 residues. The germline V gene has CDR1 SGHRS and CDR2 YFSETQ. Trimming took off 4 bases at V and 4 bases at J, with 19 bases between the two ends.

The V and J genes are TRBV28 and TRBJ2-1; TRBD1 matches at 8 bases. This CDR3 is 16 amino acids long. V was clipped by 4 bases and J by 5 bases; unmatched bases: 10. From germline, CDR1 is MDHEN and CDR2 SYDVKM. This CDR3 is CASSSIGGTGNNEQFF. The CDR3 nucleotides are TGTGCCAGCAGTTCTATTGGGGGGACAGGTAACAATGAGCAGTTCTTC.

The CDR3 nucleotides read TGTGCCAGCAGCCAACTAACTAGCGGGAGTTACGAGCAGTACTTC. It specifies CASSQLTSGSYEQYF. The chain couples TRBV7-2 to TRBJ2-7, with 11 bases fitting TRBD2. V dropped 5 bases and J dropped 4; count of bases not matched to a gene: 7. This CDR3 spans 15 amino acids. Per the germline V gene, CDR1 is SGHTA and CDR2 is FQGNSA.

This clonotype was recorded a few times. The chain employs TRBV13 and TRBJ1-2; no definite D call. V dropped 2 bases and J dropped 4 bases, with 8 bases sitting between them. The CDR3 is 13 amino acids. The V gene's germline CDR1 is PRHDT and CDR2 FYEKMQ (reference sequence). The CDR3 DNA sequence: TGTGCCAGCAGCTTAATCCGGACCTATGGCTACACCTTC. It specifies CASSLIRTYGYTF.

The chain joins TRBV7-8 to TRBJ2-3; D gene unclear. V was cut by 6 bases and J by 0 bases, with 10 bases left in between. This CDR3 is 14 amino acids long. The germline gives CDR1 SGHVS, CDR2 FQNEAQ. CDR3 loop: CASRLQTSTDTQYF. The CDR3 DNA is TGTGCCAGCAGGCTACAGACTAGCACAGATACGCAGTATTTT.

The chain links TRBV14 to TRBJ1-4; the D gene is possibly TRBD1 (6 bases). V lost 0 bases to trimming and J lost 5 bases, with 13 bases between them. The CDR3 runs to 16 residues. The V gene's germline CDR1 is SGHDN and CDR2 FVKESK. The CDR3 region is CASSQDLTGRNEKLFF. The CDR3 DNA follows: TGTGCCAGCAGCCAAGATCTCACAGGGAGAAATGAAAAACTGTTTTTT.

This clonotype showed up just a few times. J is TRBJ1-2 and V is TRBV19; possibly TRBD1 for D (6 bases). The CDR3 is 12 residues long. The V gene lost 7 bases and the J gene lost 7 bases, with 13 bases spanning the gap. Germline V gene lookup returns CDR1 LNHDA and CDR2 SQIVND (reference sequence). CDR3 region: CASTLQGFGYTF. The DNA for the CDR3 is TGTGCCAGTACTCTCCAGGGGTTTGGCTACACCTTC.

This clonotype occurred a few times. The rearrangement uses TRBV7-9 and TRBJ2-4; the match to TRBD1 covers 7 bases. CDR3 size: 16 residues. Germline trimming cut 3 bases from V and 1 base from J; bases unmatched to any gene: 6. Germline values: CDR1 SEHNR, CDR2 FQNEAQ (reference sequence). The chain's CDR3 is CASSLDRLNAKNIQYF. The CDR3 DNA follows: TGTGCCAGCAGCTTGGACAGGCTGAATGCCAAAAACATTCAGTACTTC.

This clonotype was observed a few times. In nucleotides, the CDR3 is TGCGCCAGCAGTTCCAACAGGGTGGTGACCCAGTACTTC. It specifies CASSSNRVVTQYF. The chain is built from TRBV5-1 and TRBJ2-5, with D possibly being TRBD1 (6 bases). The germline gives CDR1 SGHRS, CDR2 YFSETQ. V was trimmed by 5 bases and J by 7 bases, leaving 15 bases between them. The CDR3 is 13 amino acids.

This clonotype was seen a few times. The chain has TRBV7-9 and TRBJ2-3, with 16 bases fitting TRBD2. The CDR3 is 18 amino acids. The germline V gene encodes CDR1 SEHNR and CDR2 FQNEAQ (reference sequence). Trimming removed 6 bases from V and 0 bases from J; junction bases left unmatched: 6. CDR3 protein: CASRLGLAGGPSTDTQYF. The CDR3 DNA reads TGTGCCAGCAGACTGGGACTAGCGGGGGGGCCAAGCACAGATACGCAGTATTTT. Full variable domain (missing parts from reference TRBV7-9 and TRBJ2-3): DTGVSQNPRHKITKRGQNVTFRCDPISEHNRLYWYRQTLGQGPEFLTYFQNEAQLEKSRLLSDRFSAERPKGSFSTLEIQRTEQGDSAMYLCASRLGLAGGPSTDTQYFGPGTRLTVL.

J is TRBJ2-3 and V is TRBV24-1; D not resolved. The CDR3 covers 12 residues. Germline V lookup: CDR1 KGHDR, CDR2 SFDVKD. The V and J ends lost 4 bases and 2 bases respectively, with 3 bases between them. The CDR3 DNA reads TGTGCCACCAGTGAAAACACAGATACGCAGTATTTT. Translated, it gives CATSENTDTQYF.

This clonotype showed up just a few times. The chain couples TRBV4-1 to TRBJ2-7; 8 nucleotides align to TRBD2. V trimming: 0 bases; J trimming: 7 bases; junction bases outside the gene matches: 5. The CDR3 extends over 14 amino acids. CDR1 and CDR2 from the germline V gene are MGHRA and YSYEKL. CDR3: CASSQEERGLEQYF. The DNA of the CDR3 is TGCGCCAGCAGCCAAGAAGAGCGGGGGCTTGAGCAGTACTTC.

This CDR3 reads CASSFSRDVAFF. Written as DNA, the CDR3 is TGTGCCAGCAGTTTTAGCCGGGACGTGGCTTTCTTT. This chain connects TRBV6-5 to TRBJ1-1; tentative D call: TRBD1 (5 bases). The germline gives CDR1 MNHEY, CDR2 SVGAGI. Trimming stripped 4 bases from V and 11 bases from J, with 14 bases between. The CDR3 contains 12 residues.

This clonotype occurred a few times. The V and J genes are TRBV5-1 and TRBJ2-6, with D unclear. Trimming stripped 0 bases from V and 0 bases from J, with 7 bases between. The CDR3 has 16 amino acids. Germline lookup yields CDR1 SGHRS and CDR2 YFSETQ. CDR3 in DNA: TGCGCCAGCAGCTTGGGTCTGAGCTCTGGGGCCAACGTCCTGACTTTC. The encoded protein is CASSLGLSSGANVLTF.

With regard to this clonotype: The germline gene is not matched at one end of the junction; a read error may be the cause. The J gene is TRBJ2-5, the V gene TRBV11-2; tentatively, D is TRBD2 (7 bases). This CDR3 has 17 amino acids. Germline CDR1 SGHAT, CDR2 FQNNGV. The CDR3 region has the DNA TGTGCCAGCAGCTTCCGCCGTGGCGGGGGCCCCCGGGAGACCCGGTACTTC. It encodes CASSFRRGGGPRETRYF.

The chain joins TRBV3-1 to TRBJ2-7; 7 nucleotides line up with TRBD2. The CDR3 consists of 18 residues. With 1 base clipped from V and 3 bases from J, the junction kept 15 bases outside the gene matches. Per the germline V gene, CDR1 is LGHDT and CDR2 is YNNKEL (reference sequence). CDR3 amino acids: CASSQGNRAGGRVYEQYF. The CDR3 DNA sequence: TGTGCCAGCAGCCAAGGAAATCGAGCCGGAGGGAGGGTCTACGAGCAGTACTTC.

This clonotype was observed a handful of times. The chain joins TRBV25-1 to TRBJ1-1; the D is unclear. Germline V gives CDR1 MGHDK, CDR2 SYGVNS. V was trimmed by 10 bases and J by 1 base, leaving 7 bases between them. This CDR3 comprises 11 residues. The CDR3 DNA follows: TGTGCCACCGCGGGGAACACTGAAGCTTTCTTT. It encodes CATAGNTEAFF. The variable domain in full, with the rest retrieved from reference TRBV25-1 and TRBJ1-1, is EADIYQTPRYLVIGTGKKITLECSQTMGHDKMYWYQQDPGMELHLIHYSYGVNSTEKGDLSSESTVSRIRTEHFPLTLESARPSHTSQYLCATAGNTEAFFGQGTRLTVV.

This clonotype was found a few times. The chain employs TRBV24-1 and TRBJ2-1; D is possibly TRBD2 (8 bases). Trimming shortened V by 4 bases and J by 2 bases, and 17 bases separated the two germline ends. This CDR3 comprises 17 residues. CDR1 and CDR2 from the germline V gene are KGHDR and SFDVKD. The CDR3 sequence is CATSDPGRGPTYNEQFF. DNA of the CDR3: TGTGCCACCAGTGACCCCGGGAGGGGGCCAACCTACAATGAGCAGTTCTTC.

The CDR3 sequence: CASSYLGGAETQYF. CDR3 in DNA: TGTGCCAGCAGTTACCTAGGGGGGGCAGAGACCCAGTACTTC. This sequence joins TRBV6-5 and TRBJ2-5; weak D call: TRBD2 (7 bases). CDR1 and CDR2 from the germline V gene are MNHEY and SVGAGI. The CDR3 has 14 residues. V was clipped by 2 bases and J by 4 bases, with 11 bases between them.

The CDR3 DNA is TGTGCCAGCAGCCAAGATGGGGCGGGAGTCACAGATACGCAGTATTTT. It translates to CASSQDGAGVTDTQYF. The chain employs TRBV4-2 and TRBJ2-3, with 7 bases aligning to TRBD2. CDR1 and CDR2 (germline): LGHNA, YNFKEQ. Germline trimming cut 0 bases from V and 2 bases from J; bases unmatched to any gene: 5. The CDR3 loop spans 16 amino acids.

The V and J genes are TRBV5-5 and TRBJ2-7; D is perhaps TRBD1 (5 bases). The CDR3 sequence is 15 residues long. CDR1 is SGHKS, CDR2 YYEKEE, per germline (reference sequence). V gave up 0 bases and J gave up 5 bases, with 15 bases separating them. The CDR3 nucleotides read TGTGCCAGCAGCTTGGTTGGGCAGGGCCACGACGAGCAGTACTTC. Residues: CASSLVGQGHDEQYF. The variable domain in full, with the rest retrieved from reference TRBV5-5 and TRBJ2-7, is DAGVTQSPTHLIKTRGQQVTLRCSPISGHKSVSWYQQVLGQGPQFIFQYYEKEERGRGNFPDRFSARQFPNYSSELNVNALLLGDSALYLCASSLVGQGHDEQYFGPGTRLTVT.

This clonotype was counted many times. This chain connects TRBV7-2 to TRBJ1-5, with D possibly being TRBD1 (5 bases). Trimming took 6 bases from V and 3 from J, leaving 9 bases between them. The CDR3 is made up of 13 amino acids. From germline, CDR1 is SGHTA and CDR2 FQGNSA. For the CDR3, the DNA is TGTGCCAGCAGGAGACAGTTCAATCAGCCCCAGCATTTT. Amino acid sequence: CASRRQFNQPQHF.

The chain couples TRBV2 to TRBJ1-2, with 11 bases that match TRBD1. V was pared by 3 bases and J by 8 bases, with 8 bases of the junction left unmatched. This CDR3 spans 15 amino acids. Germline-derived CDR1 and CDR2 are SNHLY and FYNNEI. The CDR3 DNA is TGTGCCAGCAGTGAGAGCCCCAGGACAGGGGGCGGCTACACCTTC. Translation: CASSESPRTGGGYTF.

This rearrangement joins TRBV4-2 to TRBJ2-6, with D perhaps TRBD1 (6 bases). Deletions cut 0 bases from V and 0 bases from J, with 12 bases between. The CDR3 runs 18 residues. Looked up from germline, CDR1 is LGHNA and CDR2 is YNFKEQ. This chain's CDR3 is CASSQEGAGDSGANVLTF. Written as DNA, the CDR3 is TGTGCCAGCAGCCAAGAGGGGGCAGGGGACTCTGGGGCCAACGTCCTGACTTTC.

This clonotype has just a few counts. J is TRBJ1-6 and V is TRBV20-1; possibly TRBD1 for D (6 bases). Trimming removed 2 bases from V and 10 bases from J, with 18 bases in between. Per the germline V gene, CDR1 is DFQATT and CDR2 is SNEGSKA (reference sequence). The CDR3 extends over 15 amino acids. This CDR3 reads CSARTNRGQLSPLHF. The CDR3, as DNA: TGCAGTGCTAGAACAAACCGGGGACAACTGTCACCCCTCCACTTT.

This clonotype was seen a few times. The V and J genes are TRBV12-3 or TRBV12-4 and TRBJ1-1; possibly TRBD1 for D (6 bases). The CDR3 covers 15 residues. Trimming cost V 3 bases and J 0 bases, with 11 bases left between them. The CDR3 loop is CASSFAGGLNTEAFF. The CDR3 DNA reads as TGTGCCAGCAGTTTTGCGGGGGGCCTGAACACTGAAGCTTTCTTT.